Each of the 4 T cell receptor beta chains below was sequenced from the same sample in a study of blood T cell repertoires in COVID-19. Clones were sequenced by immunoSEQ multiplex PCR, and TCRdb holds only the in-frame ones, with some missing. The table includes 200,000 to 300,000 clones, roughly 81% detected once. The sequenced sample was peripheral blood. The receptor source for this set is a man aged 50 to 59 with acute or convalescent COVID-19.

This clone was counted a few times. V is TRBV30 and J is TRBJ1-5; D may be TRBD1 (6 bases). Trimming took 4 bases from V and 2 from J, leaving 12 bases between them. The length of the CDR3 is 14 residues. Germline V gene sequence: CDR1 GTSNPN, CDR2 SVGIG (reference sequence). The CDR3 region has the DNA TGTGCCTGGAACGGAGGGGGGGGCAATCAGCCCCAGCATTTT. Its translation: CAWNGGGGNQPQHF. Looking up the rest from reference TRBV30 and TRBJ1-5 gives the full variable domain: SQTIHQWPATLVQPVGSPLSLECTVEGTSNPNLYWYRQAAGRGLQLLFYSVGIGQISSEVPQNLSASRPQDRQFILSSKKLLLSDSGFYLCAWNGGGGNQPQHFGDGTRLSIL.

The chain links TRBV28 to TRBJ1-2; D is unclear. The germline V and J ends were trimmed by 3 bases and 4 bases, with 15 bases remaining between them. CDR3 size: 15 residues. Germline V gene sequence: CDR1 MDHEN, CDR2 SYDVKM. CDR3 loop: CASSLGSSRIYGYTF. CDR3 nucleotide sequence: TGTGCCAGCAGTTTGGGCTCGTCAAGGATCTATGGCTACACCTTC.

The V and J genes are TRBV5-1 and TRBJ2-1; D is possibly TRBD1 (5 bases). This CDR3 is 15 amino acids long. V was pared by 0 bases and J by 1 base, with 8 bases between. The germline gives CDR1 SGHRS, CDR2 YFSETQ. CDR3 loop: CASSLVAGSYNEQFF. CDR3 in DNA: TGCGCCAGCAGCTTGGTGGCAGGGTCCTACAATGAGCAGTTCTTC.

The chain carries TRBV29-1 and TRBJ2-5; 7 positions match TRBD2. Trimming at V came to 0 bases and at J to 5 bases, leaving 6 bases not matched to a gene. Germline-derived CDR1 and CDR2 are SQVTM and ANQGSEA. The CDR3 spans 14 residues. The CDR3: CSVEEEREGETQYF. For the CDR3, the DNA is TGCAGCGTTGAAGAGGAGAGGGAGGGGGAGACCCAGTACTTC.